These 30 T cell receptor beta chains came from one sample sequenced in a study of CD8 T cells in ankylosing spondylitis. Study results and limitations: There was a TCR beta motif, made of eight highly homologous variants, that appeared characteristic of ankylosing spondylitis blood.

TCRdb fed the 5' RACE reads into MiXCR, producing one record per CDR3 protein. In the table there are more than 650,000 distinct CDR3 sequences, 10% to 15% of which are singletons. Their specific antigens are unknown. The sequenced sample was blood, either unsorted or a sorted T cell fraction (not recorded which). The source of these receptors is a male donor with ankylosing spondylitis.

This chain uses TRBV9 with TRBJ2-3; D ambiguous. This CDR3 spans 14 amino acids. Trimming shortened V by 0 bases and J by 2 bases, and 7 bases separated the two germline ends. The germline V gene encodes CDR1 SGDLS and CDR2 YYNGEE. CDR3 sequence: CASSVVHFTDTQYF. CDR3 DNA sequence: TGTGCCAGCAGCGTAGTACATTTCACAGATACGCAGTATTTT.

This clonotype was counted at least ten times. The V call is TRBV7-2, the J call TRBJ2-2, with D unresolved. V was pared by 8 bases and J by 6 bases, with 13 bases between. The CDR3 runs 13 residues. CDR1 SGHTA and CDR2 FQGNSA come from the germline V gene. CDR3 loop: CASAVDLPGELFF. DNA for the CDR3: TGTGCCAGCGCGGTCGACCTGCCCGGGGAGCTGTTTTTT.

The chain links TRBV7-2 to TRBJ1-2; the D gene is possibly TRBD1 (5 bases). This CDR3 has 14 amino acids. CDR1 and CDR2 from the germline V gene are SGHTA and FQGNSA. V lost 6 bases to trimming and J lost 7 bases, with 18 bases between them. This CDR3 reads CASSLQGRAAGYTF. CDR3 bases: TGTGCCAGCAGTTTGCAGGGACGGGCCGCTGGCTACACCTTC.

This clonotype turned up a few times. CDR3 DNA: TGCGCCAGCAGCTTGAGGGCCCCCGCCCACAATGAGCAGTTCTTC. This encodes CASSLRAPAHNEQFF. The rearrangement uses TRBV5-1 and TRBJ2-1; D gene unclear. The CDR3 consists of 15 residues. CDR1 SGHRS and CDR2 YFSETQ come from the germline V gene. Trimming stripped 1 base from V and 5 bases from J, with 13 bases between.

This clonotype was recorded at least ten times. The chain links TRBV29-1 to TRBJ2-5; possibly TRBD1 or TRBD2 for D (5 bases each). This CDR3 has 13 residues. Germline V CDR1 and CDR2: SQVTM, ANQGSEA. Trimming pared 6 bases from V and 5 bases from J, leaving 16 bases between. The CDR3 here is CSVRDHTAETQYF. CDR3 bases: TGCAGCGTAAGGGACCACACCGCGGAGACCCAGTACTTC.

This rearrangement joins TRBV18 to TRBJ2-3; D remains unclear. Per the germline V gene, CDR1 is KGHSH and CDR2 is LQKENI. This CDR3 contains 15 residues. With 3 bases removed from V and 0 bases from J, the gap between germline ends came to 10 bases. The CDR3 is CASSPSQESTDTQYF. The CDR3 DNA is TGTGCCAGCTCACCCTCCCAGGAGAGCACAGATACGCAGTATTTT.

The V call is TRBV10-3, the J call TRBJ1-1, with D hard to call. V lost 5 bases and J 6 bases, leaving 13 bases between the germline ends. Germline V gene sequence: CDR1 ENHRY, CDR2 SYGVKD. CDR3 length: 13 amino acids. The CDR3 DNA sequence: TGTGCCATCAGTACCCCCCAAGGAGCTGAAGCTTTCTTT. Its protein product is CAISTPQGAEAFF.

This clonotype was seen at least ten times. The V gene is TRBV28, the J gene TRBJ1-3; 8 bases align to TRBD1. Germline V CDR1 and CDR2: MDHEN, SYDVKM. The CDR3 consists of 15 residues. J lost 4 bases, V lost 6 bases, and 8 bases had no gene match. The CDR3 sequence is CASRTGDRPGNTIYF. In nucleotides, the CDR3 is TGTGCCAGCAGGACCGGGGACAGGCCGGGAAACACCATATATTTT. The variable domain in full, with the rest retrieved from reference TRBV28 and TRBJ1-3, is DVKVTQSSRYLVKRTGEKVFLECVQDMDHENMFWYRQDPGLGLRLIYFSYDVKMKEKGDIPEGYSVSREKKERFSLILESASTNQTSMYLCASRTGDRPGNTIYFGEGSWLTVV.

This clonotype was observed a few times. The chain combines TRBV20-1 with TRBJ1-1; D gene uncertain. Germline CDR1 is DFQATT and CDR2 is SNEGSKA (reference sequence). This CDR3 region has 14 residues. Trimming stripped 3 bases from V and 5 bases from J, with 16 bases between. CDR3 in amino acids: CSASLMGSGTEAFF. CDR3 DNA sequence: TGCAGTGCTAGTCTTATGGGTTCGGGAACTGAAGCTTTCTTT.

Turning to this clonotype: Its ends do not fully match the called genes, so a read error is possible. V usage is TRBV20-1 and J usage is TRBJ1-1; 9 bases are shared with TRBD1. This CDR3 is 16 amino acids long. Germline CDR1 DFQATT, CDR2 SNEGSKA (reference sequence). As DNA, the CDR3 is TGCTGTGCTCCCCGTCCGGGACAGGGTGTCGGCACTGAAGCTTTCTTT. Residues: CCAPRPGQGVGTEAFF.

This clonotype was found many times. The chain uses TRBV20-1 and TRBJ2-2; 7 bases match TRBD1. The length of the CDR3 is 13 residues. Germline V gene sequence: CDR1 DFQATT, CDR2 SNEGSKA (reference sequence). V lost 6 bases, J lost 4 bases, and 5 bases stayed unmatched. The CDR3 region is CSAVNRGTGELFF. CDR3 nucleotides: TGCAGTGCCGTAAACAGGGGCACCGGGGAGCTGTTTTTT.

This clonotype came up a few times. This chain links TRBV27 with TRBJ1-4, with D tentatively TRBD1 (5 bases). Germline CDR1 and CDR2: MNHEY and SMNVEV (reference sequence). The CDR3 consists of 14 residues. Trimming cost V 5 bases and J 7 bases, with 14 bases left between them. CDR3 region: CASSPWGRSEKLFF. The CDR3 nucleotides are TGTGCCAGCAGTCCCTGGGGACGATCTGAAAAACTGTTTTTT.

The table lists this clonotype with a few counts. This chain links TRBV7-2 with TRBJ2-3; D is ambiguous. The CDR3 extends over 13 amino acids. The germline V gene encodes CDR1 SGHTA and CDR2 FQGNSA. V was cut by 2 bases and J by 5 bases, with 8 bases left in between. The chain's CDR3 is CASSLRYEDTQYF. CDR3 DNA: TGTGCCAGCAGCTTACGGTACGAAGATACGCAGTATTTT.

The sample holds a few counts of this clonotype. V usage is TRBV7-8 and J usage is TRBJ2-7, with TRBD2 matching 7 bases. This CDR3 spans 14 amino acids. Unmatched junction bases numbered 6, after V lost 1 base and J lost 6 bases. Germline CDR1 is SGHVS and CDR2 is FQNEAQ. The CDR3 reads CASSLGTRTVEQYF. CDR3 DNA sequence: TGTGCCAGCAGCTTAGGGACTAGGACCGTCGAGCAGTACTTC.

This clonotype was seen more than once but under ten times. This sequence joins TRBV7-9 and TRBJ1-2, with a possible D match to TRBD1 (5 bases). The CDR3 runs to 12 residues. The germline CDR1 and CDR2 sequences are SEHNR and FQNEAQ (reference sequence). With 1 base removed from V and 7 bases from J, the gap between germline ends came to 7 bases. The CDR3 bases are TGTGCCAGCAGCTTAGTCCAGGGTGGCTACACCTTC. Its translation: CASSLVQGGYTF.

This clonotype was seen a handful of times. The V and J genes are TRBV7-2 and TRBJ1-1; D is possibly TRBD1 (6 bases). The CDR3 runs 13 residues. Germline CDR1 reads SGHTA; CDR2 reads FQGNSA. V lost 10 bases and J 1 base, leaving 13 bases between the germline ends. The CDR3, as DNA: TGTGCCATTACACAGGGACCGAACACTGAAGCTTTCTTT. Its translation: CAITQGPNTEAFF. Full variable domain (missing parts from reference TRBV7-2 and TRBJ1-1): GAGVSQSPSNKVTEKGKDVELRCDPISGHTALYWYRQSLGQGLEFLIYFQGNSAPDKSGLPSDRFSAERTGGSVSTLTIQRTQQEDSAVYLCAITQGPNTEAFFGQGTRLTVV.

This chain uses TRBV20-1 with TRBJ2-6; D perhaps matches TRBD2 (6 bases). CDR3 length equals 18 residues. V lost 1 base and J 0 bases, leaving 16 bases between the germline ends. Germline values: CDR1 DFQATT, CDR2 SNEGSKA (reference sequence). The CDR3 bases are TGCAGTGCTAGAGCAGCCTTCCGGGACTTCTCTGGGGCCAACGTCCTGACTTTC. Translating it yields CSARAAFRDFSGANVLTF.

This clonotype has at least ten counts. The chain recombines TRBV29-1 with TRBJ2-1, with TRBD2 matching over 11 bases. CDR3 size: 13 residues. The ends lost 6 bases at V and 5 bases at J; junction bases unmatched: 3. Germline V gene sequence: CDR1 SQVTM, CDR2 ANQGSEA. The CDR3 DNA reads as TGCAGCGTCACTAGCGGGAGCGACAATGAGCAGTTCTTC. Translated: CSVTSGSDNEQFF.

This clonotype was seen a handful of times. The CDR3 DNA sequence: TGTGCCAGCAGTTTAGTGGGTGTCGGCAAAAACATTCAGTACTTC. Its translation is CASSLVGVGKNIQYF. V usage is TRBV27 and J usage is TRBJ2-4; D ambiguous. Germline lookup yields CDR1 MNHEY and CDR2 SMNVEV (reference sequence). The CDR3 runs to 15 residues. V was trimmed by 2 bases and J by 3 bases, leaving 11 bases between them.

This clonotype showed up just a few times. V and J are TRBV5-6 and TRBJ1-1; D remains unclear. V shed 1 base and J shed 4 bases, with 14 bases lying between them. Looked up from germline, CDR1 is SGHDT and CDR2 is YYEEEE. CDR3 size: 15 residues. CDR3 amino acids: CASSLLWRGSTEAFF. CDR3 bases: TGTGCCAGCAGCTTGTTGTGGCGAGGGAGCACTGAAGCTTTCTTT.

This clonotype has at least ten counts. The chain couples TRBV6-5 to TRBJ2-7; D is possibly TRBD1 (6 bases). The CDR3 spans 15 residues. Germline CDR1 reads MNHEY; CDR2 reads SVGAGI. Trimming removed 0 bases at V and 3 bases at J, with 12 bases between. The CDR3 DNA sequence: TGTGCCAGCAGTTACTCCTTTGAACAGGGCTACGAGCAGTACTTC. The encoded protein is CASSYSFEQGYEQYF.

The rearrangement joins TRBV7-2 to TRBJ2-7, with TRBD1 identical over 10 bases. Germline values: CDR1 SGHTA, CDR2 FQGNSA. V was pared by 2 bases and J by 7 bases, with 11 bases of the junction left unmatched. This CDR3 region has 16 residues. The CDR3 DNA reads TGTGCCAGCAGCTTAACGATTGGGACAGGGGTCAGGGAGCAGTACTTC. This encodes CASSLTIGTGVREQYF.

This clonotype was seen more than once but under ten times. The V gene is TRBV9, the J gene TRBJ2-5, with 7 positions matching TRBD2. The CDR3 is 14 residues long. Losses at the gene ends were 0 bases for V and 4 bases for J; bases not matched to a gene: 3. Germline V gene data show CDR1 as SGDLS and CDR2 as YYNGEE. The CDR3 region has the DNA TGTGCCAGCAGCGTAGGAGCGGGGCGAGAGACCCAGTACTTC. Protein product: CASSVGAGRETQYF.

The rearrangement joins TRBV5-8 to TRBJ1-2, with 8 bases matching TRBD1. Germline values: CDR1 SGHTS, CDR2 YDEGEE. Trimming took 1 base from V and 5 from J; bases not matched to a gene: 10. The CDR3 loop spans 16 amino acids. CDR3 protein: CASSLKGVRGRYGYTF. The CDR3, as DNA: TGTGCCAGCAGCTTGAAAGGGGTCAGGGGGCGTTATGGCTACACCTTC.

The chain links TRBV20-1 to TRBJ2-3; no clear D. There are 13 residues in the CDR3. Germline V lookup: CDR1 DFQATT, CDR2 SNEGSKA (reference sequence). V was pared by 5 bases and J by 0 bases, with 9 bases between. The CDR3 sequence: CSALKASTDTQYF. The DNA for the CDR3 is TGCAGTGCTCTGAAAGCTAGCACAGATACGCAGTATTTT.

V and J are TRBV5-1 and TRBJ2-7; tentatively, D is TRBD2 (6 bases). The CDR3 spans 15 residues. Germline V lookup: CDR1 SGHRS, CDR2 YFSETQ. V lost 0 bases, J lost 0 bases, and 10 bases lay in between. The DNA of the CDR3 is TGCGCCAGCAGCTTGGAAAGCGGGCACTCCTACGAGCAGTACTTC. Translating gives CASSLESGHSYEQYF.

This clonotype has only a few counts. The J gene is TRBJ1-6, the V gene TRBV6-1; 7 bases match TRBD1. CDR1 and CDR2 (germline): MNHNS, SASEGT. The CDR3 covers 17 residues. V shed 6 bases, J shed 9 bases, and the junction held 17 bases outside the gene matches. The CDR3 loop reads CASSSARQGRSASPLHF. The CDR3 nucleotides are TGTGCCAGCAGCTCGGCCCGACAGGGTCGGTCAGCTTCACCCCTCCACTTT.

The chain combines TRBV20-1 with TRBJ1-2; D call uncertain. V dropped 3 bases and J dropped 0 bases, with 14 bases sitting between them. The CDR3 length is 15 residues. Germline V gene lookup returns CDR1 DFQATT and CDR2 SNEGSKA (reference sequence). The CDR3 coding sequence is TGCAGTGCTAGTGTGGAGTCGATCGCTAACTATGGCTACACCTTC. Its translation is CSASVESIANYGYTF.

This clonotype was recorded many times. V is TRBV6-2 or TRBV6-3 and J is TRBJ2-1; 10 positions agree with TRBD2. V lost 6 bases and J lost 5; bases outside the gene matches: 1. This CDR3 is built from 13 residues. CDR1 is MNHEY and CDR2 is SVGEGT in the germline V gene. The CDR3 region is CASRLAGHNEQFF. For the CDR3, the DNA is TGTGCCAGCAGACTAGCGGGGCACAATGAGCAGTTCTTC.

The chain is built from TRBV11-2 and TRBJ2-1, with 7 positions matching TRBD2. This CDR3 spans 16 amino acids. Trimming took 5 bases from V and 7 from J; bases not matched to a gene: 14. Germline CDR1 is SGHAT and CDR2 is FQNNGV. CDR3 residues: CASSLGTIHSGNEQFF. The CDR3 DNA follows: TGTGCCAGCAGCCTGGGGACTATCCACTCTGGGAATGAGCAGTTCTTC.